The clone carrying this TCR beta chain was counted at least ten times. Its antigen is not identified. Unique molecular identifiers were added to individual cDNA molecules. TCRdb analysed the 5' RACE reads with MiXCR anew, one entry per CDR3 protein. There are about 48,000 distinct CDR3 sequences in the sample; under 7.5% occur only once, and 5.5% to 8% lies in the top ten. This CDR3 is built from 15 residues. Germline loops: CDR1 SGHVS, CDR2 FNYEAQ. Trimming shortened V by 2 bases and J by 6 bases, and 17 bases separated the two germline ends. These data are taken from a study of early T cells in non-severe SARS-CoV-2 infection. Study-wide results and caveats: There was a bias toward anti-spike CD8 responses in VDJdb matching, which missed private and CD4 specificities.

The clonotype originates from an adult who was a healthcare worker with PCR-confirmed SARS-CoV-2 infection or an uninfected control (not recorded which). The chain employs TRBV7-6 and TRBJ2-7; TRBD2 is a possible D gene (5 bases). Sequencing was performed on whole blood, taken at baseline. The CDR3 nucleotides are TGTGCCAGCAGCTTACGCCCGGCTCCAAGCGGCGAGCAGTACTTC. Protein sequence: CASSLRPAPSGEQYF.